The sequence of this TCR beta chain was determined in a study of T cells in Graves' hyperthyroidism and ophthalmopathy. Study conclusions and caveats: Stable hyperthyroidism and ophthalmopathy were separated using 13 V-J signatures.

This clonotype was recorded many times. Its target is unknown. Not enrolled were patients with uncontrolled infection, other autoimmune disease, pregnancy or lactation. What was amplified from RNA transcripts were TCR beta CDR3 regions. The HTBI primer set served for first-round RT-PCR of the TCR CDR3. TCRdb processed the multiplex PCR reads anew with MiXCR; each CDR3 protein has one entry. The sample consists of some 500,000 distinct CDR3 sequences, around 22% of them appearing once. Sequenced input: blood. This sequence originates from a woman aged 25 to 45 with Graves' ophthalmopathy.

The CDR3 is CASREQGSTGELFF. CDR3 bases: TGTGCCAGCAGGGAACAGGGCTCCACCGGGGAGCTGTTTTTT. V gene TRBV6-1 combines with J gene TRBJ2-2; weak D call: TRBD1 (6 bases). CDR3 size: 14 residues. The V gene lost 6 bases and the J gene lost 4 bases, with 12 bases spanning the gap. Germline lookup yields CDR1 MNHNS and CDR2 SASEGT.